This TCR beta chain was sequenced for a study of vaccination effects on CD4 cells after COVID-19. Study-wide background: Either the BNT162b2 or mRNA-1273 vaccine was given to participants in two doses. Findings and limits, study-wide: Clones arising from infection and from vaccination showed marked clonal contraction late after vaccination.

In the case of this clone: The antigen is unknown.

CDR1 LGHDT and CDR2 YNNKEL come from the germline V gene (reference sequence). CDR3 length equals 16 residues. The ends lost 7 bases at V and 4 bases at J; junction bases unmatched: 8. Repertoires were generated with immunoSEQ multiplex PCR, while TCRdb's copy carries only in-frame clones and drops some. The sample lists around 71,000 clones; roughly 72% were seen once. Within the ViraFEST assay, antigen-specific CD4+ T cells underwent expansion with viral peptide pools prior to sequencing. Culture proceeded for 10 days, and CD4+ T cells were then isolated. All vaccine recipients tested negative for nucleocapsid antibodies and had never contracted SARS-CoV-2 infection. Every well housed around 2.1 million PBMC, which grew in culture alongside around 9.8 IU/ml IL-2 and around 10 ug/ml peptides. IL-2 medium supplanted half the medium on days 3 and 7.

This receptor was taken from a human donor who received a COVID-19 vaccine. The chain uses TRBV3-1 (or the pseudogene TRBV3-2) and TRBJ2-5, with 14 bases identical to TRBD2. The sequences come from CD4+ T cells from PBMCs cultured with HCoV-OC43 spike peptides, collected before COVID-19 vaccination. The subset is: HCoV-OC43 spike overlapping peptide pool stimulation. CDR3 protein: CASIMGTSGGGETQYF. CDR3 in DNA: TGTGCCAGCATCATGGGGACTAGCGGGGGAGGAGAGACCCAGTACTTC.